These T cell receptor beta chains were read from a single sample in a study of T-cell reconstitution after alpha-beta-depleted transplantation in children. TCRdb re-called the PCR reads with MiXCR, one entry per CDR3 protein. Here the sample spans 250,000 to 350,000 distinct CDR3 sequences, approximately 20% being singletons. The starting material was PBMCs, mostly from graft donor cells, obtained 180 days after TCRalphabeta/CD19-depleted stem cell transplant. The origin of the receptors is a male patient aged 10-17 years who had a stem cell transplant for acute lymphoblastic leukemia, so the T cells may come from the graft donor. Each CDR3 is given with its conserved first and last residue. Each record gives: CDR3 length, clone size, D gene, V gene, J gene, CDR3 protein, CDR3 DNA. D genes are given only for firm matches. Clone size is given for some rows only: seen once, a few or many times, or a class if the clone is expanded.

16	once	TRBD1	TRBV19	TRBJ2-1	CASSTPRDRGYNEQFF	TGTGCCAGTAGTACCCCCCGGGACAGGGGATACAATGAGCAGTTCTTC
16	.	.	TRBV20-1	TRBJ1-5	CSATSGNRFGDQPQHF	TGCAGTGCTACCTCGGGGAACCGCTTCGGGGATCAGCCCCAGCATTTT
15	few	.	TRBV12-3/TRBV12-4	TRBJ2-2	CASSFMIGSTGELFF	TGTGCCAGCAGTTTTATGATCGGGTCCACCGGGGAGCTGTTTTTT
15	.	.	TRBV28	TRBJ1-3	CASSLLLSAGNTIYF	TGTGCCAGCAGTTTATTACTGTCTGCTGGAAACACCATATATTTT
16	many	TRBD1	TRBV5-1	TRBJ2-1	CASSLVGQSSYNEQFF	TGCGCCAGCAGCTTAGTGGGACAGAGCTCCTACAATGAGCAGTTCTTC
13	.	.	TRBV2	TRBJ2-4	CASRRLAKNIQYF	TGTGCCAGCAGGCGACTAGCCAAAAACATTCAGTACTTC
13	few	.	TRBV7-9	TRBJ2-7	CASSPHSVYEQYF	TGTGCCAGCAGCCCCCATAGTGTCTACGAGCAGTACTTC
16	few	TRBD2	TRBV6-5	TRBJ2-3	CASSYWGLAGGDTQYF	TGTGCCAGCAGTTACTGGGGACTAGCGGGAGGAGATACGCAGTATTTT
17	.	.	TRBV7-8	TRBJ2-1	CASSLWQVMRNYNEQFF	TGTGCCAGCAGCTTGTGGCAAGTGATGCGGAACTACAATGAGCAGTTCTTC
15	.	.	TRBV5-4	TRBJ2-3	CATHFGGRGTDTQYF	TGTGCTACCCACTTCGGCGGCCGGGGCACAGATACGCAGTATTTT
14	.	TRBD1	TRBV12-3/TRBV12-4	TRBJ1-1	CASRRTGQPYEAFF	TGTGCCAGCAGACGTACGGGACAGCCTTATGAAGCTTTCTTT
10	few	.	TRBV29-1	TRBJ2-1	CSVPVVEQFF	TGCAGCGTCCCAGTGGTTGAGCAGTTCTTC
13	few	.	TRBV10-3	TRBJ2-5	CAISLEMGETQYF	TGTGCCATCAGTTTGGAGATGGGGGAGACCCAGTACTTC
15	.	TRBD2	TRBV9	TRBJ2-1	CASSVETSGKGEQFF	TGTGCCAGCAGCGTAGAAACTAGCGGGAAGGGTGAGCAGTTCTTC
14	.	.	TRBV10-2	TRBJ2-5	CASLELGLQETQYF	TGCGCCAGCCTAGAACTAGGGCTACAAGAGACCCAGTACTTC
15	.	.	TRBV7-3	TRBJ2-1	CASSLRGLSYNEQFF	TGTGCCAGCAGCTTAAGAGGCCTCTCCTACAATGAGCAGTTCTTC
16	few	.	TRBV9	TRBJ2-7	CASSPRGGPKVYEQYF	TGTGCCAGCAGCCCCCGAGGGGGACCTAAGGTCTACGAGCAGTACTTC
14	many	TRBD1	TRBV5-6	TRBJ2-7	CASSLGTGVREQYF	TGTGCCAGCAGCTTAGGGACAGGGGTGCGCGAGCAGTACTTC
14	.	.	TRBV27	TRBJ1-5	CASSLLGGSQPQHF	TGTGCCAGCAGTTTATTAGGGGGGAGTCAGCCCCAGCATTTT
13	.	.	TRBV2	TRBJ1-5	CASITGLNQPQHF	TGTGCCAGCATAACAGGGCTCAATCAGCCCCAGCATTTT
14	.	TRBD2	TRBV29-1	TRBJ2-1	CSSWTSEDGNEQFF	TGCAGCTCCTGGACTAGCGAAGATGGAAATGAGCAGTTCTTC
13	.	TRBD2	TRBV7-9	TRBJ2-7	CATRTSGRVEQYF	TGTGCCACAAGAACTAGCGGGAGGGTAGAGCAGTACTTC
15	few	TRBD2	TRBV20-1	TRBJ2-7	CSALYIIAGPYEQYF	TGCAGTGCCCTTTATATAATAGCGGGACCGTACGAGCAGTACTTC
14	.	.	TRBV7-9	TRBJ2-4	CASSWPGAGNIQYF	TGTGCCAGCAGCTGGCCGGGAGCCGGTAACATTCAGTACTTC
15	.	TRBD1	TRBV7-3	TRBJ2-5	CASSPGRGRGETQYF	TGTGCCAGCAGCCCCGGCAGGGGGCGGGGAGAGACCCAGTACTTC
14	.	.	TRBV6-1	TRBJ2-1	CASSRQRLYNEQFF	TGTGCCAGCAGCCGACAGAGACTCTACAATGAGCAGTTCTTC
16	.	TRBD2	TRBV7-6	TRBJ2-2	CASSLLAGGITGELFF	TGTGCCAGCAGCTTATTAGCGGGAGGTATCACCGGGGAGCTGTTTTTT
11	.	.	TRBV20-1	TRBJ1-2	CSVRGRYGYTF	TGCAGTGTGCGGGGGAGGTATGGCTACACCTTC
12	few	.	TRBV20-1	TRBJ1-2	CSAPKAGYGYTF	TGCAGTGCGCCGAAGGCAGGGTATGGCTACACCTTC
15	few	.	TRBV20-1	TRBJ1-6	CSANILRGWNSPLHF	TGCAGTGCTAATATCCTCCGGGGGTGGAATTCACCCCTCCACTTT
12	few	.	TRBV5-6	TRBJ2-1	CASSLAITFQFF	TGTGCCAGCAGCTTGGCCATAACGTTTCAGTTCTTC
16	.	TRBD1	TRBV4-1	TRBJ2-7	CASSHLPGTGMNEQYF	TGCGCCAGCAGCCACCTTCCGGGGACAGGGATGAACGAGCAGTACTTC
13	few	.	TRBV5-1	TRBJ1-2	CASSLSVSRGYTF	TGCGCCAGCAGCTTGTCGGTCTCGCGGGGCTACACCTTC
12	few	.	TRBV6-1	TRBJ1-5	CASGGGHQPQHF	TGTGCCAGCGGGGGGGGGCATCAGCCCCAGCATTTT
13	once	.	TRBV24-1	TRBJ2-2	CATSVGVPGELFF	TGTGCCACCAGTGTTGGGGTGCCGGGGGAGCTGTTTTTT
14	.	TRBD1	TRBV27	TRBJ1-1	CASSLGTGRSEAFF	TGTGCCAGCAGTTTAGGGACAGGGAGATCTGAAGCTTTCTTT
15	few	.	TRBV28	TRBJ2-7	CASSFLDWPPYEQYF	TGTGCCAGCAGTTTTCTTGATTGGCCGCCCTACGAGCAGTACTTC
14	.	TRBD2	TRBV5-1	TRBJ2-7	CASRITSGPYEQYF	TGCGCCAGCAGAATAACTAGCGGGCCCTACGAGCAGTACTTC
14	few	.	TRBV29-1	TRBJ2-5	CSVSAGAFQETQYF	TGCAGCGTGTCCGCCGGGGCATTCCAAGAGACCCAGTACTTC
13	few	.	TRBV5-6	TRBJ2-7	CASSLVYDYEQYF	TGTGCCAGCAGCTTGGTGTACGACTACGAGCAGTACTTC